Listed below are T cell receptor beta chains from one sample, sequenced in a study of shared clonotypes between healthy human individuals. Using immunoSEQ multiplex PCR, the repertoire was profiled, and TCRdb retains in-frame clones only, with some absent. The top ten clones hold over 0.09% of a sample with roughly 550,000 clones, around 95% of them seen once. Sequencing was done on a sample of naive CD8+ T cells sorted from blood. Receptors were obtained from a woman between 25 and 40 years old in good health. The CDR3 runs from the conserved cysteine through the conserved F or W. The order of the fields is D gene, J gene, V gene, clone size, CDR3 protein, CDR3 DNA. A D gene is named only where the DNA matches it firmly. Clone size is given for some rows only: seen once, a few or many times, or a class if the clone is expanded.

D: .
J: TRBJ1-5
V: TRBV4-1
size: .
CDR3: CASSQSGAPRWPQHF
DNA: TGCGCCAGCAGCCAGTCAGGTGCCCCGCGGTGGCCCCAGCATTTT

D: .
J: TRBJ1-2
V: TRBV9
size: once
CDR3: CASSEQGTYGYTF
DNA: TGTGCCAGCAGCGAACAGGGAACCTATGGCTACACCTTC

D: TRBD2
J: TRBJ2-7
V: TRBV19
size: .
CDR3: CASSITSGSGEQYF
DNA: TGTGCCAGTAGTATCACTAGCGGGAGCGGCGAGCAGTACTTC

D: TRBD1
J: TRBJ2-1
V: TRBV7-9
size: .
CDR3: CASSLPGQGRNEQFF
DNA: TGTGCCAGCAGCTTACCGGGACAGGGGCGGAATGAGCAGTTCTTC

D: TRBD2
J: TRBJ2-1
V: TRBV4-1
size: .
CDR3: CASSLRLADNEQFF
DNA: TGCGCCAGCAGCCTCCGACTAGCGGACAATGAGCAGTTCTTC

D: .
J: TRBJ1-4
V: TRBV5-6
size: once
CDR3: CASSFGKEKLFF
DNA: TGTGCCAGCAGCTTCGGAAAAGAAAAACTGTTTTTT

D: TRBD2
J: TRBJ2-1
V: TRBV27
size: once
CDR3: CASSPGASGRNEQFF
DNA: TGTGCCAGCAGTCCTGGGGCTAGCGGGAGGAATGAGCAGTTCTTC

D: .
J: TRBJ1-1
V: TRBV5-4
size: .
CDR3: CASSAGAPEAFF
DNA: TGTGCCAGCAGCGCGGGGGCCCCTGAAGCTTTCTTT

D: .
J: TRBJ1-2
V: TRBV29-1
size: .
CDR3: CSGGSGDTYGYTF
DNA: TGCAGCGGGGGGTCTGGGGACACCTATGGCTACACCTTC

D: TRBD1
J: TRBJ1-1
V: TRBV19
size: .
CDR3: CASSRDRGPFLNTEAFF
DNA: TGTGCCAGTAGCCGGGACAGGGGGCCTTTTCTGAACACTGAAGCTTTCTTT

D: .
J: TRBJ2-1
V: TRBV29-1
size: .
CDR3: CSVEVVSGYNEQFF
DNA: TGCAGCGTTGAGGTCGTTAGCGGCTACAATGAGCAGTTCTTC

D: TRBD1
J: TRBJ2-7
V: TRBV5-4
size: .
CDR3: CASSGPGQGLEQYF
DNA: TGTGCCAGCAGCGGCCCCGGACAGGGGCTCGAGCAGTACTTC